A selection of T cell receptor beta chains follows, all from one sample in a study of cytomegalovirus exposure and HLA in healthy donors. The method was immunoSEQ multiplex PCR; TCRdb's version includes in-frame clones alone and lacks a portion of them. The sample lists some 98,000 clones, over 60% seen once, with around 7.2% in the top ten. Material for sequencing was PBMCs. Source of these receptors: a female donor in good health and CMV-seronegative. Each CDR3 is given with its conserved first and last residue.

v_call: TRBV10-3
cdr3_aa: CAISEEGVGGHEQYF

v_call: TRBV7-8
cdr3_aa: CASSPLSGTGGIRTEAFF

v_call: TRBV7-2
cdr3_aa: CASSLRVSQGTVTF

v_call: TRBV6-1
cdr3_aa: CASSGREAYEQYF

v_call: TRBV7-9
cdr3_aa: CSSSGFHRGGRYGYTF

v_call: TRBV6-1
cdr3_aa: CAIQRDSVNSEQYF

v_call: TRBV19
cdr3_aa: CASSIVREGDTQYF

v_call: TRBV7-2
cdr3_aa: CASSLDNNQPQHF

v_call: TRBV7-2
cdr3_aa: CASSRTSQGPLTSYEQYF

v_call: TRBV5-4
cdr3_aa: CASSFKLAGDPDTQYF

v_call: TRBV5-8
cdr3_aa: CASSFQGAIYGYTF

v_call: TRBV5-1
cdr3_aa: CASSPTPGLAGGPSDTQYF

v_call: TRBV29-1
cdr3_aa: CSVVRTGGTYNEQFF

v_call: TRBV30
cdr3_aa: CAWRGSGSPNTGELFF

v_call: TRBV7-3
cdr3_aa: CASSLTGPGLGNTIYF

v_call: TRBV18
cdr3_aa: CASSQQGNTEAFF

v_call: TRBV18
cdr3_aa: CASSPPRGLNYEQYF

v_call: TRBV4-1
cdr3_aa: CASSQEGRGQETQYF

v_call: TRBV6-6
cdr3_aa: CASSSLLAGSSYEQYF

v_call: TRBV18
cdr3_aa: CASSPIGPGQGYGYTF

v_call: TRBV5-1
cdr3_aa: CASSLVVDRAYEQYF

v_call: TRBV2
cdr3_aa: CASSVLYEQYF

v_call: TRBV2
cdr3_aa: CASRGDSLNEKLFF

v_call: TRBV2
cdr3_aa: CASSEGLTSATDTQYF

v_call: TRBV19
cdr3_aa: CASSIRGGYEQYF

v_call: TRBV23-1
cdr3_aa: CASSQSALGLAGGNEQFF

v_call: TRBV28
cdr3_aa: CASSLVFRTGVVNYGYTF

v_call: TRBV19
cdr3_aa: CASSMATGPFQPQHF

v_call: TRBV7-7
cdr3_aa: CATSGTANTGELFF

v_call: TRBV20-1
cdr3_aa: CSARQGEAFF

v_call: TRBV9
cdr3_aa: CASSVGGTISYEQYF

v_call: TRBV10-1
cdr3_aa: CASRPDRGPYEQYF

v_call: TRBV6-1
cdr3_aa: CASSRTGRYNSPLHF

v_call: TRBV6-5
cdr3_aa: CASSGRDRGTYEQYF

v_call: TRBV25-1
cdr3_aa: CASSGAQGQGSGELFF

v_call: TRBV7-7
cdr3_aa: CASSLGNPGETQYF

v_call: TRBV14
cdr3_aa: CASSQDALTGGGLYGYTF

v_call: TRBV11-1
cdr3_aa: CASSLTVSTEAFF

v_call: TRBV19
cdr3_aa: CASCGGQGGNQPQHF

v_call: TRBV30
cdr3_aa: CAWSPPGGMYSSGANVLTF

v_call: TRBV6-5
cdr3_aa: CASSYVAGGSTDTQYF

v_call: TRBV28
cdr3_aa: CASSLVGGENEQFF

v_call: TRBV5-1
cdr3_aa: CASSPGQTHSNQPQHF

v_call: TRBV10-2
cdr3_aa: CATFPRDRGDYGYTF

v_call: TRBV30
cdr3_aa: CAWSGAHQETQYF

v_call: TRBV2
cdr3_aa: CASRRDYKETQYF

v_call: TRBV30
cdr3_aa: CAWSVDQGNQPQHF

v_call: TRBV28
cdr3_aa: CASRLGEEVTEAFF

v_call: TRBV2
cdr3_aa: CASSRTYPSNQPQHF

v_call: TRBV27
cdr3_aa: CASSFLYRASNSPLHF

v_call: TRBV19
cdr3_aa: CASMVTREGNQPQHF

v_call: TRBV7-7
cdr3_aa: CASSLAPGTSETQYF

v_call: TRBV5-6
cdr3_aa: CASSLGGGISSYNEQFF

v_call: TRBV4-3
cdr3_aa: CASSQVTGGQYNEQFF

v_call: TRBV25-1
cdr3_aa: CASSEPPQVSNQPQHF

v_call: TRBV2
cdr3_aa: CASSVGTGVHTGELFF

v_call: TRBV6-1
cdr3_aa: CASSNLAGGKSEQYF

v_call: TRBV5-1
cdr3_aa: CASSLDRSEKLFF

v_call: TRBV5-1
cdr3_aa: CASRGQTGGSEAFF